The present T cell receptor (beta chain) was sequenced within a study of T cells in Graves' hyperthyroidism and ophthalmopathy. Whole-study findings and limits: A median about 6 months before onset, the model predicted ophthalmopathy. Blood held most thyroid clonotypes expanded above 0.001 frequency.

TCR beta CDR3 sequences were amplified from RNA transcripts. With the HTBI primer set, the TCR CDR3 went through a first round of RT-PCR. TCRdb redid the calling of the multiplex PCR reads with MiXCR, one entry per CDR3 protein. The sample has some 360,000 distinct CDR3 sequences, around a sixth seen once. There are 13 residues in the CDR3. Germline loops: CDR1 ENHRY, CDR2 SYGVKD. Between the trimmed V and J ends, which lost 2 bases and 3 bases, there was a span of 8 bases. This clonotype was seen at least ten times. Its antigen is as yet unknown. The rearrangement links TRBV10-3 to TRBJ2-7, with TRBD2 as a possible D gene (5 bases). The source material was blood. The sequence came from a middle-aged woman with Graves' ophthalmopathy. CDR3 DNA sequence: TGTGCCATCAGTGAGGAGCGGAACTACGAGCAGTACTTC. Translated: CAISEERNYEQYF.